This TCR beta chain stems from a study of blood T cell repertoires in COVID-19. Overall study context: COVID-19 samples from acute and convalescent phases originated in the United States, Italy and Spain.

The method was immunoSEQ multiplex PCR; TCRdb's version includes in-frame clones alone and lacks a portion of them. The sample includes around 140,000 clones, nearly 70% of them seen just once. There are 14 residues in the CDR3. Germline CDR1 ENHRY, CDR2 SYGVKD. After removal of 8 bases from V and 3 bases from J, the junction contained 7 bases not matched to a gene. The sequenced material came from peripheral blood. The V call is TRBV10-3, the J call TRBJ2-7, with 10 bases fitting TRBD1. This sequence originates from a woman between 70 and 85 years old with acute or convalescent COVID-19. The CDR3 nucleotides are TGTGCCATCGCCTCCGGGACAGGGGTCTACGAGCAGTACTTC. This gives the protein CAIASGTGVYEQYF.